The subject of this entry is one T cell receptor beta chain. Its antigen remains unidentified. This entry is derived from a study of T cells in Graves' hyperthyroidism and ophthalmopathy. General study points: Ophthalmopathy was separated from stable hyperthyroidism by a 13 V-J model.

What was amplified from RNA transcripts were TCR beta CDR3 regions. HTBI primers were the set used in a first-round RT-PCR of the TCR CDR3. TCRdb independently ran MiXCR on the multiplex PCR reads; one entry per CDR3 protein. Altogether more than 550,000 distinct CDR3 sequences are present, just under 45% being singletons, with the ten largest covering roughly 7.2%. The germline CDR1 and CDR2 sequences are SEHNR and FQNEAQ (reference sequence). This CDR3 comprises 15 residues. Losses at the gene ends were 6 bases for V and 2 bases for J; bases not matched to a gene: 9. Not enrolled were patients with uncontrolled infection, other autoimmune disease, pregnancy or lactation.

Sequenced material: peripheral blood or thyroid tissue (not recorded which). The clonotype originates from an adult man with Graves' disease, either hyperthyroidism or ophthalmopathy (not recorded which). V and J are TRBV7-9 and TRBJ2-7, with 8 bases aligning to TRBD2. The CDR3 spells CASSIFGRGAYEQYF. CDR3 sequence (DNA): TGTGCCAGCAGTATATTCGGGAGGGGGGCCTACGAGCAGTACTTC.